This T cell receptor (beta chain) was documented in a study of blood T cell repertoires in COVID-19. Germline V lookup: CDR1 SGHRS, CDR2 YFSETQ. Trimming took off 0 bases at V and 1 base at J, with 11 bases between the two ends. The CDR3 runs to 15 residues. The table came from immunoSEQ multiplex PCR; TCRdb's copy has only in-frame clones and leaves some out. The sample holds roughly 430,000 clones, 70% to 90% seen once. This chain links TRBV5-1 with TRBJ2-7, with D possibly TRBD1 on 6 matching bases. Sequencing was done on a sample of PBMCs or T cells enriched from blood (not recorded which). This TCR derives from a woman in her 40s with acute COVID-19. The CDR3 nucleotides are TGCGCCAGCAGCTTGGTGACAGGCGGTTCCTACGAGCAGTACTTC. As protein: CASSLVTGGSYEQYF.